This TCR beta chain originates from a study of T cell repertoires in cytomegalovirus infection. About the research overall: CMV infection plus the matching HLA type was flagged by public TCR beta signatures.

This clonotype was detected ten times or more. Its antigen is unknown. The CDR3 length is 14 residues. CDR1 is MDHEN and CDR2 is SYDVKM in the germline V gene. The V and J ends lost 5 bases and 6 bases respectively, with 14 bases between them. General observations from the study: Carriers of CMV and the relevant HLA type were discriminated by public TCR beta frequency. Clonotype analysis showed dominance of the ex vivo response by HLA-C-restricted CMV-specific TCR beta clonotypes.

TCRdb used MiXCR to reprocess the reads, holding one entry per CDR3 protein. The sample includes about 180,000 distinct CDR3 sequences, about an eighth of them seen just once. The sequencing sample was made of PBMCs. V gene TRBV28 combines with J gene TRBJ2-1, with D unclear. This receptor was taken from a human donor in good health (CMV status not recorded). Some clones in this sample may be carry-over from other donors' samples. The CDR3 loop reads CASSPGSKLNEQFF. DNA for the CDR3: TGTGCCAGCAGTCCAGGTTCAAAGCTCAATGAGCAGTTCTTC.